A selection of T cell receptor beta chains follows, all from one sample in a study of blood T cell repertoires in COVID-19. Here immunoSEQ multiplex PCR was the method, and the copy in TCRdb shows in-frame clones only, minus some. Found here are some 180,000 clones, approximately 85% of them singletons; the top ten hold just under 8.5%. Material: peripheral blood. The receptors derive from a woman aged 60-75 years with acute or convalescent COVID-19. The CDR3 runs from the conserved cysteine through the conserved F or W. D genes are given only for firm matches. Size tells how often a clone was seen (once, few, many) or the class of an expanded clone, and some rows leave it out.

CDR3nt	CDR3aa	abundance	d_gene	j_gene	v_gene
TGTGCCAGTAGTATAGATAACGAGCAGTACTTC	CASSIDNEQYF	once	.	TRBJ2-7	TRBV19
TGTGCCACCAGCCCCGGACAGGGTAATCAGCCCCAGCATTTT	CATSPGQGNQPQHF	.	TRBD1	TRBJ1-5	TRBV15
TGTGCCAGCTCACCCGCGATGGCCAAAAACATTCAGTACTTC	CASSPAMAKNIQYF	.	.	TRBJ2-4	TRBV18
TGTGCCACCAGCAGAGACGGTTACAATCAGCCCCAGCATTTT	CATSRDGYNQPQHF	.	.	TRBJ1-5	TRBV15
TGTGCCAGCGCACTAGGGCCTAACTATGGCTACACCTTC	CASALGPNYGYTF	.	.	TRBJ1-2	TRBV2
TGTGCCACCAGTGGTTCGGCCAGCGGGTATGGCTACACCTTC	CATSGSASGYGYTF	.	.	TRBJ1-2	TRBV24-1
TGTGCCAGCAGCATTAGCGGGAGGGCCGGAATGAATGAGCAGTTCTTC	CASSISGRAGMNEQFF	.	TRBD2	TRBJ2-1	TRBV5-4
TGTGCCACCAGTTCGGGGTTCGCGGCTGAAGCTTTCTTT	CATSSGFAAEAFF	.	.	TRBJ1-1	TRBV24-1
TGTGCCAGCAGCTTACTGAGACAGGGGCACTATGGCTACACCTTC	CASSLLRQGHYGYTF	.	TRBD1	TRBJ1-2	TRBV7-8
TGCAGTGCGTATTCCGAGGGAGCTTTCTTT	CSAYSEGAFF	few	.	TRBJ1-1	TRBV20-1
TGCGCCAGCAAACTCCTAGCGGGCACCGGGGAGCTGTTTTTT	CASKLLAGTGELFF	.	TRBD2	TRBJ2-2	TRBV5-1
TGTGCCAGCAGCCCCCCAGTCACCGGGGAGCTGTTTTTT	CASSPPVTGELFF	.	.	TRBJ2-2	TRBV3-1/TRBV3-2
TGTGCCAGCAGCCCTACAGGGGATAGCACAGATACGCAGTATTTT	CASSPTGDSTDTQYF	.	TRBD1	TRBJ2-3	TRBV27
TGTGCCAGCAGTTTAGTCCAAGGACTAGCGGATACGCAGTATTTT	CASSLVQGLADTQYF	.	TRBD2	TRBJ2-3	TRBV28
TGTGCCAGTACCGATAGTGGAGATAGAAAGGTGCAGTTCTTC	CASTDSGDRKVQFF	.	.	TRBJ2-1	TRBV19
TGCGCCAGCAGCAGAACCCCCGGGACAGGGTACTCCTACGAGCAGTACTTC	CASSRTPGTGYSYEQYF	few	TRBD1	TRBJ2-7	TRBV5-1
TGTGCCAGCAGTTCAACAGGCCTAAACACCGGGGAGCTGTTTTTT	CASSSTGLNTGELFF	.	.	TRBJ2-2	TRBV6-5
TGTGCCTGGAGTCGAGCAGGGGCCGGGGAGCTGTTTTTT	CAWSRAGAGELFF	once	.	TRBJ2-2	TRBV30
TGTGCCAGCAGCTGGACTAGCCCCTACAATGAGCAGTTCTTC	CASSWTSPYNEQFF	.	TRBD2	TRBJ2-1	TRBV27
TGTGCCAGCTCACCTTCCGGACAGGGAGGCTATGGCTACACCTTC	CASSPSGQGGYGYTF	.	TRBD1	TRBJ1-2	TRBV18
TGTGCCAGCAGTGATTTGGGGATCCTCCCGGGGGAAGCTTTCTTT	CASSDLGILPGEAFF	.	.	TRBJ1-1	TRBV2
TGCGCCAGCAGCCAACCTTGGGGGACAGGACGGACTGAAGCTTTCTTT	CASSQPWGTGRTEAFF	.	TRBD1	TRBJ1-1	TRBV4-1
TGTGCCAGCAGCCACGAAGAGACCCAGTACTTC	CASSHEETQYF	.	.	TRBJ2-5	TRBV3-1/TRBV3-2
TGTGCCAGTAGTATCCCGGGAACCTACGAGCAGTACTTC	CASSIPGTYEQYF	.	.	TRBJ2-7	TRBV19
TGTGCCAGCAGTCCGCAGCGGGAATCCTACAATGAGCAGTTCTTC	CASSPQRESYNEQFF	.	TRBD2	TRBJ2-1	TRBV7-8
TGTGCCAGCACCAACTTAGGACCCGGGACAGTCGGAGAGACCCAGTACTTC	CASTNLGPGTVGETQYF	.	TRBD1	TRBJ2-5	TRBV28
TGTGCCAGCAGTTTTCCCCTCTACAATGAGCAGTTCTTC	CASSFPLYNEQFF	.	.	TRBJ2-1	TRBV12-3/TRBV12-4
TGTGCCAGCAGCTTGGGACAGATCATCAACACCGGGGAGCTGTTTTTT	CASSLGQIINTGELFF	few	TRBD1	TRBJ2-2	TRBV11-2